What follows are 27 T cell receptor gamma chains derived from one specimen sequenced in a study of γδ T cells in repeated Plasmodium falciparum infection. Vgamma9/Vdelta2+ and Vdelta2-negative gammadelta T cells were flow-sorted from PBMC for bulk sequencing. TCRdb re-called clones from the multiplex PCR reads using CATT. The sample contains 25,000 to 30,000 gamma-chain clones, around 2.9% of which appear only once. Input material: gamma-delta T cells from blood. These receptor sequences come from a pool of human donors (malaria-infected and uninfected, not separated).

This clone was found a few times. With a far larger clone one base away, a read error is the likely cause. No DNA is shown, since the ends of the CDR3 on it are uncertain; the CDR3 is the one TCRdb lists. This sample includes further DNA sequences coding for the same CDR3. The J gene was not called, though the V gene is TRGV9. A total of 31 residues make up the CDR3, ends included. The germline V gene has CDR1 GITISATS and CDR2 ISYDGTV (reference sequence). CDR3 residues: CALWEAIIIRNSLAVEQHLLSQVSIGRIQHF.

This clone was observed many times. A single base is all that separates this from a far larger clone, so a read error is likely. The same CDR3 is also encoded by other DNA sequences in this sample. This rearrangement joins TRGV9 to TRGJ1 or TRGJ2. The J gene, left out of TCRdb, was set here by checking the DNA against germline. This CDR3 region has 25 residues. After removal of 9 bases from V and 3 bases from J, the junction contained 47 bases not matched to a gene. Germline V gives CDR1 GITISATS, CDR2 ISYDGTV (reference sequence). The DNA for the CDR3 is TGTGCCTTGGATTCTTTGCGGGGCTTGTTACCTTGTAATAAGTTCGAACATGGCGCTTATTATAAGAAACTCTTT. It codes for CALDSLRGLLPCNKFEHGAYYKKLF.

As to this clone: TCRdb lists the protein of a much larger clone for this DNA, which differs at residue 9, so this is likely a read error; the protein given here is translated from the DNA itself. No J gene was called, and the V gene is TRGV4. CDR1 and CDR2 (germline): EGSTGY, YDSYTSSV. The CDR3 is 11 amino acids. The CDR3 protein is CATWDRSKRLF. For the CDR3, the DNA is TGTGCCACCTGGGATCGTAGTAAGAGACTCTTT.

The V and J genes are TRGV9 and TRGJ1 or TRGJ2. The J gene, absent from TCRdb, was called here by matching the DNA to germline. Germline trimming cut 5 bases from V and 1 base from J; bases unmatched to any gene: 11. The CDR3 sequence is 15 residues long. Germline CDR1 is GITISATS and CDR2 is ISYDGTV (reference sequence). The DNA for the CDR3 is TGTGCCTTGTGGGGGGTCCTACTAAATTATTATAAGAAACTCTTT. Its translation: CALWGVLLNYYKKLF.

In regard to this clone: The protein given by TCRdb reflects a much larger clone and differs at residue 12 from this DNA's translation, likely from a read error; the protein shown is the DNA's translation. The V gene is listed as TRGV2; no J gene was called. This CDR3 has 14 amino acids. Germline-derived CDR1 and CDR2 are EGSNGY and YDSYNSKV. Written as DNA, the CDR3 is TGTGCCACCTGGGACGTAGGAAAGGTTTATAAGGAACTCTTT. Encoded protein: CATWDVGKVYKELF.

This clone was counted many times. The chain uses TRGV8 and TRGJ1 or TRGJ2. TCRdb gives no J gene; it was assigned here by matching the DNA to germline. This CDR3 is 12 amino acids long. Germline V gene data show CDR1 as VENAVY and CDR2 as YDSYNSRV. V was clipped by 2 bases and J by 7 bases; unmatched bases: 5. The CDR3 DNA follows: TGTGCCACCTGGGATAACCGATATAAGAAACTCTTT. Translated, it gives CATWDNRYKKLF.

As concerns this clone: The TCRdb protein comes from a much larger clone and disagrees with this DNA's translation at residue 3, likely due to a read error; the protein given here is derived from the DNA. This sequence joins TRGV4 and TRGJ1 or TRGJ2. TCRdb records no J gene; here it was assigned by comparing the DNA to germline. CDR1 is EGSTGY, CDR2 YDSYTSSV, per germline. The CDR3 is 14 residues long. CDR3 in DNA: TGTGCCGCCTGGGATGGCAGGGGTTATTATAAGAAACTCTTT. Amino acids: CAAWDGRGYYKKLF.

This clone was recorded at least ten times. V is TRGV8 and J is TRGJ1 or TRGJ2. The germline V gene encodes CDR1 VENAVY and CDR2 YDSYNSRV. V lost 2 bases and J lost 2; bases outside the gene matches: 3. This CDR3 has 13 residues. The CDR3 DNA reads TGTGCCACCTGGGATAACCATTATTATAAGAAACTCTTT. Its protein is CATWDNHYYKKLF.

This clone was seen at least ten times. TCRdb assigns this DNA the protein of a much larger clone, which departs from its translation at residue 8; this likely reflects a read error, and the protein shown comes from translating the DNA. V is TRGV9 and J is TRGJ1 or TRGJ2. The J gene is not listed in TCRdb, so it was assigned here from a DNA match to germline. CDR3 length equals 12 residues. Germline assignment: CDR1 GITISATS and CDR2 ISYDGTV (reference sequence). The CDR3 loop is CALYPNYHKKLF. CDR3 nucleotides: TGTGCCTTGTACCCGAATTATCATAAGAAACTCTTT.

This clone was observed a handful of times. Given a far larger clone just one base away, this is likely a sequencing read error. The DNA is omitted, as the CDR3 cannot be located on it reliably, and the CDR3 follows TCRdb's listing. Other DNA sequences within the sample encode an identical CDR3. TRGV9 is the V gene, and the J gene was not called. The CDR3 length equals 33 residues, ends included. Germline CDR1 reads GITISATS; CDR2 reads ISYDGTV (reference sequence). CDR3 protein: CALWEVQTIIIRNSLAVEQHLLSQVSIGRIQHF.

This clone was counted many times. The amino acid sequence in TCRdb belongs to a much larger clone and departs from this DNA's translation at residue 10, likely a sequencing read error; the sequence shown is translated from the DNA. The rearrangement uses TRGV9 and TRGJ1 or TRGJ2. Looked up from germline, CDR1 is GITISATS and CDR2 is ISYDGTV (reference sequence). The CDR3 sequence is 12 residues long. CDR3 coding DNA: TGTGCCTTGTGGGGGACAGACTATAAGAGACTCTTT. Encoded protein: CALWGTDYKRLF.

This clone was seen only a few times. A far larger clone is one base from this, pointing to a likely read error. Additional DNA sequences in this sample encode the identical CDR3. This chain links TRGV9 with TRGJ1 or TRGJ2. Here the J gene was assigned by germline matching of the DNA, as TCRdb has none. The CDR3 loop spans 14 amino acids. Germline V gene sequence: CDR1 GITISATS, CDR2 ISYDGTV (reference sequence). V lost 2 bases, J lost 10 bases, and 14 bases stayed unmatched. CDR3 region: CALWEAQGSYKKLF. CDR3 bases: TGTGCCTTGTGGGAGGCGCAGGGGAGTTACAAGAAACTCTTT.

This clone is judged medium-sized. The chain is built from TRGV9 and TRGJ1 or TRGJ2. This CDR3 is 13 amino acids long. Germline lookup yields CDR1 GITISATS and CDR2 ISYDGTV (reference sequence). Trimming at V came to 7 bases and at J to 0 bases, leaving 6 bases not matched to a gene. The CDR3 loop reads CALCSPNYYKKLF. The CDR3 DNA sequence: TGTGCCTTGTGTAGCCCGAATTATTATAAGAAACTCTTT.

This clone ranks as medium-sized. Other nucleotide sequences in the sample specify the same CDR3. The chain is built from TRGV9 and TRGJ1 or TRGJ2. This CDR3 spans 13 amino acids. CDR1 is GITISATS and CDR2 is ISYDGTV in the germline V gene (reference sequence). With 5 bases clipped from V and 7 bases from J, the junction kept 11 bases outside the gene matches. CDR3 loop: CALWGCPGYKKLF. CDR3 bases: TGTGCCTTGTGGGGCTGTCCGGGATATAAGAAACTCTTT.

In this sample, this clone turned up many times. A far larger clone is a single base away, which makes a read error likely. Other DNA sequences within the sample encode an identical CDR3. The chain couples TRGV9 to TRGJ1 or TRGJ2. The germline gives CDR1 GITISATS, CDR2 ISYDGTV (reference sequence). This CDR3 has 16 residues. In nucleotides, the CDR3 is TGTGCCTTGTGGGAGGTGCACAATGGCGAAAATTATAAGAAACTCTTC. Protein: CALWEVHNGENYKKLF.

The table lists this clone with many counts. One base separates it from a far larger clone, so it is likely a read error. The same CDR3 also results from other DNA sequences found in this sample. This sequence joins TRGV9 and TRGJP1. The CDR3 has 15 amino acids. Germline lookup yields CDR1 GITISATS and CDR2 ISYDGTV (reference sequence). In nucleotides, the CDR3 is TGTGCCCTGTGGGAGTTATATACCACTGGTTGGTTCAAGATATTT. It encodes CALWELYTTGWFKIF.

This clone is medium-sized (0.01 to 0.1%) by share. The sample holds other DNA sequences that translate to the same CDR3. CDR3 sequence reads: CALWEAVNYYKKLF. CDR3 DNA sequence: TGTGCCTTGTGGGAGGCCGTGAATTATTATAAGAAACTCTTT. This chain links TRGV9 with TRGJ1 or TRGJ2. CDR3 length equals 14 residues. Germline V gene data show CDR1 as GITISATS and CDR2 as ISYDGTV (reference sequence). V lost 2 bases, J lost 0 bases, and 4 bases stayed unmatched.

This clone was seen ten or more times. A far larger clone is one base from this, pointing to a likely read error. The same CDR3 arises from other DNA sequences in this sample as well. The chain joins TRGV9 to TRGJ1 or TRGJ2. Germline V gene lookup returns CDR1 GITISATS and CDR2 ISYDGTV (reference sequence). Trimming cost V 3 bases and J 10 bases; bases outside gene matches: 12. The CDR3 contains 13 residues. The CDR3 DNA reads as TGTGCCTTGTGGGAGCCTATCGGGAACAAGAAACTCTTT. Residues: CALWEPIGNKKLF.

This clone was counted between two and nine times. TCRdb shows a much larger clone's protein in place of this DNA's translation, and the two differ at residue 9, likely through a read error; the protein shown is translated from the DNA. Other DNA sequences in this sample translate to the same CDR3. The rearrangement links TRGV2 to TRGJP2. The J gene was missing in TCRdb and was found by matching the end of the DNA to germline. CDR3 length: 17 amino acids. Germline-derived CDR1 and CDR2 are EGSNGY and YDSYNSKV. With V trimmed by 2 bases and J by 3 bases, 12 bases remained unmatched. The CDR3 reads CATWDDSPKGSDWIKTF. CDR3 DNA: TGTGCCACCTGGGACGACTCGCCCAAGGGTAGTGATTGGATCAAGACGTTT.

There are a few counts of this clone. The TCRdb record carries a much larger clone's protein, which differs from this DNA's translation at residue 9; a read error is the likely cause, and the protein listed here is the DNA translation. The CDR3 bases are TGTGCCGTCCGTTATTATTATAAGAGACTCTTT. Protein sequence: CAVRYYYKRLF. TRGV4 is the V gene, and the J gene was not called. The CDR3 is 11 residues long. CDR1 is EGSTGY, CDR2 YDSYTSSV, per germline.

In its sample, this clone was seen many times. Translating this DNA gives a protein that differs at residue 9 from the TCRdb one, which belongs to a much larger clone; a read error is likely, and the protein shown is this translation. The rearrangement joins TRGV9 to TRGJ1 or TRGJ2. Per the germline V gene, CDR1 is GITISATS and CDR2 is ISYDGTV (reference sequence). After removal of 1 base from V and 9 bases from J, the junction contained 9 bases not matched to a gene. The CDR3 is made up of 13 amino acids. CDR3 protein: CALWEVRGFKKLF. DNA of the CDR3: TGTGCCTTGTGGGAGGTTCGAGGTTTTAAGAAACTCTTT.

A word on this clone: A read error likely explains this, since a far larger clone differs by one base. The same CDR3 arises from other DNA sequences in this sample as well. This chain joins TRGV4 and TRGJ1 or TRGJ2. The J gene was not available in TCRdb and was assigned here by matching the DNA to germline segments. The CDR3 covers 14 residues. Trimming removed 0 bases from V and 5 bases from J; junction bases left unmatched: 7. Germline CDR1 and CDR2: EGSTGY and YDSYTSSV. The CDR3 nucleotides read TGTGCCACCTGGGATGGGAGGGTGAATTATAAGAAACTCTTT. Amino acid sequence: CATWDGRVNYKKLF.

Note on this clone: This DNA translates differently at residue 8 from the TCRdb protein, which is that of a much larger clone; a read error is likely, and the protein shown is the DNA's own translation. V gene TRGV9 combines with J gene TRGJ1 or TRGJ2. Here the J gene came from matching the DNA to germline, since TCRdb omits it. V gave up 2 bases and J gave up 3 bases; unmatched junction bases: 7. This CDR3 spans 14 amino acids. Germline V lookup: CDR1 GITISATS, CDR2 ISYDGTV (reference sequence). The chain's CDR3 is CALWEGPAYYKKLF. CDR3 bases: TGTGCCTTGTGGGAGGGACCTGCTTATTATAAGAAACTCTTT.

This clone is large by share. Other nucleotide sequences from this sample produce the same CDR3. The V and J genes are TRGV9 and TRGJP. The trim removed 0 bases at V and 7 bases at J, leaving 3 bases unmatched. Germline assignment: CDR1 GITISATS and CDR2 ISYDGTV (reference sequence). CDR3 length: 16 residues. In DNA, the CDR3 is TGTGCCTTGTGGGAGGTGGAGGAGTTGGGCAAAAAAATCAAGGTATTT. Its protein is CALWEVEELGKKIKVF.

This clone occurred many times. Translating this DNA gives a protein that differs at residue 12 from the TCRdb one, which belongs to a much larger clone; a read error is likely, and the protein shown is this translation. The rearrangement links TRGV2 to TRGJP1. CDR3 length: 14 amino acids. CDR1 and CDR2 (germline): EGSNGY, YDSYNSKV. This CDR3 reads CATWDFTTGWFRIF. CDR3 nucleotides: TGTGCCACCTGGGACTTTACCACTGGTTGGTTCAGGATATTT.

This clone was seen at least ten times. TCRdb pairs this DNA with a much larger clone's protein that differs at residue 4, likely a read error; the protein shown was translated from the DNA. The chain combines TRGV9 with TRGJP1. No J segment appears in TCRdb, so it was assigned here by matching the sequence to germline. The CDR3 sequence is 9 residues long. Germline assignment: CDR1 GITISATS and CDR2 ISYDGTV (reference sequence). The V and J ends lost 12 bases and 10 bases, in that order; junction bases with no gene match: 5. The CDR3 is CALDWFKIF. DNA of the CDR3: TGTGCCCTTGATTGGTTCAAGATATTT.

This clone was observed many times. This probably arose from a read error, given a far larger clone one base away. This chain connects TRGV4 to TRGJ1 or TRGJ2. TCRdb carries no J gene annotation; the J gene was assigned here by matching the DNA with germline. This CDR3 is built from 12 residues. The germline CDR1 and CDR2 sequences are EGSTGY and YDSYTSSV. J lost 7 bases, V lost 6 bases, and 9 bases had no gene match. The DNA for the CDR3 is TGTGCCACCTGGCACCTTTACTATAAGAAACTCTTT. Translated: CATWHLYYKKLF.